Given below is one TCR beta chain in context. Libraries were prepared by immunoSEQ multiplex PCR; TCRdb keeps only in-frame clonotypes and omits some of them. The sample consists of approximately 140,000 clones, roughly nine tenths of them appearing once. This entry is derived from a study of radiation and T cells in renal cell carcinoma. Study information: Nephrectomy followed 15 Gy stereotactic body radiation by 4 weeks.

V shed 2 bases and J shed 0 bases, with 2 bases lying between them. Germline CDR1 is MNHNS and CDR2 is SASEGT. The CDR3 runs 13 residues. Time point reported: baseline pretreatment blood. Treatment meaning: 15 Gy SBRT to primary tumor, nephrectomy 4 weeks later. The tumor was a clear cell renal cell carcinoma. The source was blood, collected from a patient whose treatment included radiotherapy and nephrectomy. V usage is TRBV6-1 and J usage is TRBJ1-3, with no clear D. The sequence was collected from a woman between 65 and 79 years old with renal cell carcinoma. CDR3 sequence (DNA): TGTGCCAGCAGTGAAAGCTCTGGAAACACCATATATTTT. It translates to CASSESSGNTIYF.